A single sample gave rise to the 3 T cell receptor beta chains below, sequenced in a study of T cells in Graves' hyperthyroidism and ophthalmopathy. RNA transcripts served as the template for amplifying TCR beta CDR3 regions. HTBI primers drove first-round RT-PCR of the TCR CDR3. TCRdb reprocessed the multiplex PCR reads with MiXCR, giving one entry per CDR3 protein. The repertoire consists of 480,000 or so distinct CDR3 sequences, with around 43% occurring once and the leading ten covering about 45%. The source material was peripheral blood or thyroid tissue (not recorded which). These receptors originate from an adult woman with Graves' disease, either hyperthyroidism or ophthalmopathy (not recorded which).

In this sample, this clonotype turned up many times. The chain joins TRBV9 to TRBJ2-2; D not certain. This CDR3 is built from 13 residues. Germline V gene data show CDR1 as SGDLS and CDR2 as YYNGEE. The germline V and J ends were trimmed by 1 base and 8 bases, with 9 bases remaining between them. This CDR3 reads CASSVTIGGELFF. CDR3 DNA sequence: TGTGCCAGCAGCGTAACCATAGGAGGGGAGCTGTTTTTT.

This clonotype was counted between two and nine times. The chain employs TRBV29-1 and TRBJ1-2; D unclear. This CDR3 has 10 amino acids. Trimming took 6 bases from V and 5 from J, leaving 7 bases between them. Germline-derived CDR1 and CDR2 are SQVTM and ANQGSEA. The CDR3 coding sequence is TGCAGCGTGGAACATTATGGCTACACCTTC. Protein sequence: CSVEHYGYTF. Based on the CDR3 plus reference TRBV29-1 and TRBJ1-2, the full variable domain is SAVISQKPSRDICQRGTSLTIQCQVDSQVTMMFWYRQQPGQSLTLIATANQGSEATYESGFVIDKFPISRPNLTFSTLTVSNMSPEDSSIYLCSVEHYGYTFGSGTRLTVV.

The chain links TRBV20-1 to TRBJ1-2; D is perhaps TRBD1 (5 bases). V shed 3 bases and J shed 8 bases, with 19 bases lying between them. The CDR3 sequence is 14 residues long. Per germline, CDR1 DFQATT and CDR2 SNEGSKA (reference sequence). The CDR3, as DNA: TGCAGTGCTAGCGAGGTGGGGGTCCTCCGCGGCTACACCTTC. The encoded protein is CSASEVGVLRGYTF.